The T cell receptor beta chain described here comes from a study of OX40 agonist ivuxolimab in advanced cancers. Study-wide context: Dose-escalation subjects each had hepatocellular carcinoma, melanoma, renal cell or head and neck cancer. Treatment received earlier with anti-PD-1, anti-PD-L1 or anti-CTLA-4 agents was allowed, and more than 35% had some. Findings of the study overall: The 0.1-3.0 mg/kg partial responders had among the lowest clonal expansion.

CDR3 length: 16 residues. V shed 4 bases and J 3 bases; nucleotides not matched to a gene: 11. Germline-derived CDR1 and CDR2 are MNHEY and SVGAGI. Method: immunoSEQ multiplex PCR; TCRdb's copy keeps in-frame clones and lacks some. The repertoire holds roughly 69,000 clones, 75% to 95% seen once, with more than 1% in the top ten. In regard to this clone: The antigen is not known.

The chain carries TRBV6-5 and TRBJ2-7, with TRBD2 matching over 8 bases. This clonotype originated in an adult with an advanced solid tumor such as melanoma, head and neck, liver or kidney cancer. Sequenced here: CD4+ or CD8+ T cells sorted from blood, sampled in a trial of the OX40 agonist ivuxolimab. The CDR3 bases are TGTGCCAGCAGTTCTGCAGCGGGAGCTTTAGTCTACGAGCAGTACTTC. It encodes CASSSAAGALVYEQYF.